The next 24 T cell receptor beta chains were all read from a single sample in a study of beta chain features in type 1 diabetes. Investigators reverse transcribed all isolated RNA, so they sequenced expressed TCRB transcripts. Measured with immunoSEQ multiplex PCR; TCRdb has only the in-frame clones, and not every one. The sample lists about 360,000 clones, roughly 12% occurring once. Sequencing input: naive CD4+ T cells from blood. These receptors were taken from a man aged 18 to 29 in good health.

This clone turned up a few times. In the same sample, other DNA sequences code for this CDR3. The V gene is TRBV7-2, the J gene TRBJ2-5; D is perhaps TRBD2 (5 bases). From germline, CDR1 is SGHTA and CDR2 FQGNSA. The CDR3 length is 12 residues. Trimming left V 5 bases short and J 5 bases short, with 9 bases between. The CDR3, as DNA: TGTGCCAGCAGCCCTAGCCGGGAGACCCAGTACTTC. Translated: CASSPSRETQYF.

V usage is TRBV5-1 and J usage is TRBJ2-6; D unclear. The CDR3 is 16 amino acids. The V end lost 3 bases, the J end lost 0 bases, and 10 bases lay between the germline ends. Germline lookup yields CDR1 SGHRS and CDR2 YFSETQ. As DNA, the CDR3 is TGCGCCAGCAGCTCCGGGTCAACCTCTGGGGCCAACGTCCTGACTTTC. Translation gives CASSSGSTSGANVLTF. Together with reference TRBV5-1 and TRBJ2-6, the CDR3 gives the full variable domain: KAGVTQTPRYLIKTRGQQVTLSCSPISGHRSVSWYQQTPGQGLQFLFEYFSETQRNKGNFPGRFSGRQFSNSRSEMNVSTLELGDSALYLCASSSGSTSGANVLTFGAGSRLTVL.

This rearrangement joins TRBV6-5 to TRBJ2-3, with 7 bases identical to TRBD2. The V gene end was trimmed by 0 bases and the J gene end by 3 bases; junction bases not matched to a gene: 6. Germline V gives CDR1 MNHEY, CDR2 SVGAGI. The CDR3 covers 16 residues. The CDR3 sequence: CASSYSGLGGTDTQYF. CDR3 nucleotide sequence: TGTGCCAGCAGTTACTCTGGCCTGGGAGGGACAGATACGCAGTATTTT.

CDR3 DNA: TGTGCCAGTTCCGGGACAGGGGGCCGTCAGCCCCAGCATTTT. Translating gives CASSGTGGRQPQHF. V gene TRBV19 combines with J gene TRBJ1-5; 12 bases match TRBD1. There are 14 residues in the CDR3. Trimming cost V 8 bases and J 6 bases; bases outside gene matches: 5. Germline V lookup: CDR1 LNHDA, CDR2 SQIVND (reference sequence). Based on the CDR3 plus reference TRBV19 and TRBJ1-5, the full variable domain is DGGITQSPKYLFRKEGQNVTLSCEQNLNHDAMYWYRQDPGQGLRLIYYSQIVNDFQKGDIAEGYSVSREKKESFPLTVTSAQKNPTAFYLCASSGTGGRQPQHFGDGTRLSIL.

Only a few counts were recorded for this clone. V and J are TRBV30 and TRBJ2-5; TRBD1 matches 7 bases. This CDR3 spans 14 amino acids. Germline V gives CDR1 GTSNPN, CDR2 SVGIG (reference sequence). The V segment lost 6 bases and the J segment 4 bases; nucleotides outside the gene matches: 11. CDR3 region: CACAPDRVGETQYF. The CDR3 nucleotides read TGTGCCTGCGCCCCAGACAGGGTTGGAGAGACCCAGTACTTC.

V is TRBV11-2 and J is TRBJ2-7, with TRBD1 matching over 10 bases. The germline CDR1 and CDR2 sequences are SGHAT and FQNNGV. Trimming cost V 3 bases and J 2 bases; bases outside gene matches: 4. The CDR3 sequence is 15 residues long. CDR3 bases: TGTGCCAGCAGCTTGATAGGGACAGGGGCCTACGAGCAGTACTTC. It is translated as CASSLIGTGAYEQYF.

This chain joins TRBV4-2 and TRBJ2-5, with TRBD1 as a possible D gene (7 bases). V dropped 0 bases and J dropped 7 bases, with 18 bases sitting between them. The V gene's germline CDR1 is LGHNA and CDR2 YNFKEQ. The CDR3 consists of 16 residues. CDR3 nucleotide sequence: TGTGCCAGCAGCCAAGATTGGGACAGTCTCGGGGGGACCCAGTACTTC. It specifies CASSQDWDSLGGTQYF.

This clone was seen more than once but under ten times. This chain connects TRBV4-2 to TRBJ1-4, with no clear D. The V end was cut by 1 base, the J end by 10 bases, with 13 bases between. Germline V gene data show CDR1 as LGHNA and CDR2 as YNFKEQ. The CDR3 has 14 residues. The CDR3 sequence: CASSQGGNLGKLFF. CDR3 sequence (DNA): TGTGCCAGCAGCCAAGGCGGAAATCTAGGAAAACTGTTTTTT.

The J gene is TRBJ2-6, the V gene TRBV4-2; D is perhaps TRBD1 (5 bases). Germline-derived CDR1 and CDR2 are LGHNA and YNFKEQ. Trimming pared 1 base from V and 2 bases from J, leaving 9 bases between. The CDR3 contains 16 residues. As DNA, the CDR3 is TGTGCCAGCAGCCAAGGCCAGGGCCCTGGGGCCAACGTCCTGACTTTC. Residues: CASSQGQGPGANVLTF.

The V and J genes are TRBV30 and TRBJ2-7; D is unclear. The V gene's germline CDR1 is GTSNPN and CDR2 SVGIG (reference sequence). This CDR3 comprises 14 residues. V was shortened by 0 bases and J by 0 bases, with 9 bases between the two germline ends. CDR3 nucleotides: TGTGCCTGGAGTGTATTGGGCAACTCCTACGAGCAGTACTTC. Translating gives CAWSVLGNSYEQYF.

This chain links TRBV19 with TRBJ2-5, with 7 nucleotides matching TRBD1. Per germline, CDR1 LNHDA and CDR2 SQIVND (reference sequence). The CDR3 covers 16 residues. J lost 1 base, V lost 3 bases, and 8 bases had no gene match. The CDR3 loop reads CASSMYRGPSQETQYF. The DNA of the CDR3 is TGTGCCAGTAGTATGTACAGGGGCCCTTCCCAAGAGACCCAGTACTTC.

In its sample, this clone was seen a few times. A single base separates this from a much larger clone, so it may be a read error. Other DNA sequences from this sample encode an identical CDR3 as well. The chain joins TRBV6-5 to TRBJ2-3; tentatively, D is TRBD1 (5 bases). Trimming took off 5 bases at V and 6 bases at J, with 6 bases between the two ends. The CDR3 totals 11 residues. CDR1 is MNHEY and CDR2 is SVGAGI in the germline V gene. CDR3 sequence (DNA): TGTGCCAGCAGTAGGGGTGATACGCAGTATTTT. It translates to CASSRGDTQYF.

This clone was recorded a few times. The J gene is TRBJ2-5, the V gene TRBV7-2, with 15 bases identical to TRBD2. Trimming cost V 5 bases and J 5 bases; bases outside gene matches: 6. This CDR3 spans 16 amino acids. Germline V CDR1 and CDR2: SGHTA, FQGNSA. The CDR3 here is CASSQRTSGGAETQYF. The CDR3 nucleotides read TGTGCCAGCAGCCAAAGGACTAGCGGGGGGGCGGAGACCCAGTACTTC.

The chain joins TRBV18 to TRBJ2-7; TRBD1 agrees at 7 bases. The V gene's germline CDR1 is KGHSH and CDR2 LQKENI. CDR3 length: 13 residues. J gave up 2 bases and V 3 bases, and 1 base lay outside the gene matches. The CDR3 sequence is CASSPGTAYEQYF. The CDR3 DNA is TGTGCCAGCTCACCCGGGACAGCCTACGAGCAGTACTTC.

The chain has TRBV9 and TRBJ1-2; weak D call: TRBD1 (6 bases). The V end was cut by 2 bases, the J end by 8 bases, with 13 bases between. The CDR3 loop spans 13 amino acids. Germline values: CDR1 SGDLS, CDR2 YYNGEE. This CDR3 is CASSVNRVGGYTF. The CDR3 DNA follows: TGTGCCAGCAGCGTTAACAGGGTCGGAGGCTACACCTTC.

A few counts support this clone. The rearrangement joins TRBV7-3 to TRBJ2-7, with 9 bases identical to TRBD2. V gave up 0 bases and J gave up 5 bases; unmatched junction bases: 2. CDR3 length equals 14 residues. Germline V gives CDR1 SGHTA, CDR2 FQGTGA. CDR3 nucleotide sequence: TGTGCCAGCAGCTTAACGGCTAGCGGGAACGAGCAGTACTTC. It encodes CASSLTASGNEQYF.

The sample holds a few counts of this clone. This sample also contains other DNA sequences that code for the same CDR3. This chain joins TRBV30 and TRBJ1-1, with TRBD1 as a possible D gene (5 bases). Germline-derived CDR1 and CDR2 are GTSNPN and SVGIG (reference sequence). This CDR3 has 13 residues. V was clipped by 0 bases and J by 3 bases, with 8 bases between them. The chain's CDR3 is CAWSVQGDTEAFF. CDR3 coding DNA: TGTGCCTGGAGTGTACAAGGGGACACTGAAGCTTTCTTT.

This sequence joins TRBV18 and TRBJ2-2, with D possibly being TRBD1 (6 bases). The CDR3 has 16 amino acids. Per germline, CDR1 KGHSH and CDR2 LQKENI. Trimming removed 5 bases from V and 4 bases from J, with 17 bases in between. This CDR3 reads CASSATGSPITGELFF. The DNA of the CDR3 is TGTGCCAGCTCAGCCACAGGGTCCCCCATCACCGGGGAGCTGTTTTTT.

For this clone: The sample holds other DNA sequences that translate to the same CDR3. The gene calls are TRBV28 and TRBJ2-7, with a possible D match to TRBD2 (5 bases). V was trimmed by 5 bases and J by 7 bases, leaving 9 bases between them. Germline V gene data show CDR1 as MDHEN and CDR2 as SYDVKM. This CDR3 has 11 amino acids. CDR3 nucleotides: TGTGCCAGCAGTCCACGCGGGGAGCAGTACTTC. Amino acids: CASSPRGEQYF.

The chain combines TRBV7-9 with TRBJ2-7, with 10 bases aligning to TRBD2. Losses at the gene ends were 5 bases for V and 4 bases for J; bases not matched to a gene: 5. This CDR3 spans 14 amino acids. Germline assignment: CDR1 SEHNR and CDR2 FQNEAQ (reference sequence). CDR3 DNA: TGTGCCAGCAGCCCTAGCGGGAGAGGTTACGAGCAGTACTTC. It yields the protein CASSPSGRGYEQYF.

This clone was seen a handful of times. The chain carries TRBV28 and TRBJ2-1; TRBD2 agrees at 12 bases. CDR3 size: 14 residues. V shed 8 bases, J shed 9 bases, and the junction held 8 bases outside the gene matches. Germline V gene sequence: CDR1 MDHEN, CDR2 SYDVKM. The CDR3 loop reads CASGPGLAGSEQFF. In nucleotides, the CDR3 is TGTGCCAGCGGCCCGGGACTAGCGGGTAGTGAGCAGTTCTTC.

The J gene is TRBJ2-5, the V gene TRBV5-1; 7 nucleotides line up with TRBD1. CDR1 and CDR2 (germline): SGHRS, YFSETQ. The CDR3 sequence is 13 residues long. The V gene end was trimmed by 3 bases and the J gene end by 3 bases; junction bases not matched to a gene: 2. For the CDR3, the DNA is TGCGCCAGCAGCTCGGGACAGAAAGAGACCCAGTACTTC. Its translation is CASSSGQKETQYF.

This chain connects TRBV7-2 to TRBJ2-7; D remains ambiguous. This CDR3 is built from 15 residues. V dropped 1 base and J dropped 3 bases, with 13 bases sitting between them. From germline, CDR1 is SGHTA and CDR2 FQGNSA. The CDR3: CASSLEGDTLYEQYF. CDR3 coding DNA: TGTGCCAGCAGCTTAGAAGGTGACACCCTCTACGAGCAGTACTTC.

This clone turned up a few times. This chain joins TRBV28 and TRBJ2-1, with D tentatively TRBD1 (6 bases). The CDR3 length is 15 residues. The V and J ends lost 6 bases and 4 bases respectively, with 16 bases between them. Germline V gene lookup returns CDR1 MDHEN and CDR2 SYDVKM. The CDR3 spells CASSLPWDTYNEQFF. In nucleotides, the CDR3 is TGTGCCAGCAGCCTGCCCTGGGACACTTACAATGAGCAGTTCTTC.